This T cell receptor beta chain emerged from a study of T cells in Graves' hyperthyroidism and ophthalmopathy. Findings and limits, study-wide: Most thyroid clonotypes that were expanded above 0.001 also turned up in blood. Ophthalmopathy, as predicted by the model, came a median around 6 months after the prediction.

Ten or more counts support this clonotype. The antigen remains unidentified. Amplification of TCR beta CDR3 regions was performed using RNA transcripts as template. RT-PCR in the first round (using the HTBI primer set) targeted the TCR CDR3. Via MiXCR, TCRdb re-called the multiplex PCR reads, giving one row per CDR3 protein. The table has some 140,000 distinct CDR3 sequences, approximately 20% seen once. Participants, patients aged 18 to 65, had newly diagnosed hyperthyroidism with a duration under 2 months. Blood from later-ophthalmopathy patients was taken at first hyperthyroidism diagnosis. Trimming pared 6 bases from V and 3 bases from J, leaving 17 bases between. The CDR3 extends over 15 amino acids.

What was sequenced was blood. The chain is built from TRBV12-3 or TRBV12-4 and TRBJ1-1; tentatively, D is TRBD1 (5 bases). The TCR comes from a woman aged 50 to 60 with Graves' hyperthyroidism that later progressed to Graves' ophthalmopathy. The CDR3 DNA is TGTGCCAGCAGCCCCCCAGGGAATGGGTACACTGAAGCTTTCTTT. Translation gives CASSPPGNGYTEAFF.